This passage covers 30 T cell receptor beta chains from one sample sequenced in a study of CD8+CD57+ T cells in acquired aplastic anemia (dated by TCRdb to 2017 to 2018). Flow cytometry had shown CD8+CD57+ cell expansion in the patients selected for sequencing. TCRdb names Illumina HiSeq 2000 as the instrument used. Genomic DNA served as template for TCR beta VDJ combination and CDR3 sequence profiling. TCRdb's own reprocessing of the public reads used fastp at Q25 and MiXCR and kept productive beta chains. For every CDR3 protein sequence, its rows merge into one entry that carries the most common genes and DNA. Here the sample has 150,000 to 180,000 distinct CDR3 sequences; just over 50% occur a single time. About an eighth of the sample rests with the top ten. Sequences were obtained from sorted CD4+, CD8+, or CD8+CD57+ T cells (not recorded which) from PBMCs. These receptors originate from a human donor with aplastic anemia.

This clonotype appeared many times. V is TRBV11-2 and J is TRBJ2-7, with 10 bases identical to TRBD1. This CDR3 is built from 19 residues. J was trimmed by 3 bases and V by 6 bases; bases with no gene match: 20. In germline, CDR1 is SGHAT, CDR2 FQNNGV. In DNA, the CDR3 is TGTGCCAGCAGACTTGGGGACAGGGGTCTTTCGGGTCCACGCTACGAGCAGTACTTC. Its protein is CASRLGDRGLSGPRYEQYF.

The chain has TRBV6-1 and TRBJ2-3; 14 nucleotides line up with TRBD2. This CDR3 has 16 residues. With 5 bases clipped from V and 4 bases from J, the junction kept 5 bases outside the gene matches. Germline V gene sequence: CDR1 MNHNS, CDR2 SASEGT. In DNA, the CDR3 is TGTGCCAGCAGTCGGACTAGCGGGGGGACGCCAGATACGCAGTATTTT. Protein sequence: CASSRTSGGTPDTQYF.

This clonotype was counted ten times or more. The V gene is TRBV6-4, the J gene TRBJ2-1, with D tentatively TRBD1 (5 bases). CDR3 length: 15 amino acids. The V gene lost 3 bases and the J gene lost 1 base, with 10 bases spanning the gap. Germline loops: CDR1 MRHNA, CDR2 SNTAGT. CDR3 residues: CASSETDKSYNEQFF. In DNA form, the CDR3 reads TGTGCCAGCAGTGAGACGGACAAATCCTACAATGAGCAGTTCTTC.

This CDR3 reads CASSLAGVGTEAFF. The CDR3 DNA sequence: TGTGCCAGCAGCTTAGCGGGGGTAGGGACTGAAGCTTTCTTT. This sequence joins TRBV7-9 and TRBJ1-1; the D gene is possibly TRBD1 (5 bases). CDR1 and CDR2 from the germline V gene are SEHNR and FQNEAQ (reference sequence). Trimming pared 0 bases from V and 5 bases from J, leaving 10 bases between. The CDR3 contains 14 residues.

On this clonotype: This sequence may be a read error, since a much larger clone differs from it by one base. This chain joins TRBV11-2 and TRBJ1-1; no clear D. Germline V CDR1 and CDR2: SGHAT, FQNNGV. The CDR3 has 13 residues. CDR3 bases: TGTGTTACAAGGCGCCTAACGAACACTGAAGCTTTCTTT. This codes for CVTRRLTNTEAFF.

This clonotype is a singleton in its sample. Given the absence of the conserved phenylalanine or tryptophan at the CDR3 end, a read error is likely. The CDR3 DNA reads TGCGCCAGCAGTTACTCGGGGACAGGGGGGTACGAGCAGTACCTC. It is translated as CASSYSGTGGYEQYL. The chain employs TRBV10-2 and TRBJ2-7; 11 nucleotides agree with TRBD1. This CDR3 has 15 amino acids. V was pared by 5 bases and J by 4 bases, with 7 bases of the junction left unmatched. CDR1 and CDR2 from the germline V gene are WSHSY and SAAADI.

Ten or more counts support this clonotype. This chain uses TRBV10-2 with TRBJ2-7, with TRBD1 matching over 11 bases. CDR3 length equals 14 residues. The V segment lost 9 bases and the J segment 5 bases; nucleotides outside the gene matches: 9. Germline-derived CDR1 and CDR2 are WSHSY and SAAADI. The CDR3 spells CASAPGTGGNEQYF. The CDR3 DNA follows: TGCGCCAGTGCCCCCGGGACAGGGGGTAACGAGCAGTACTTC.

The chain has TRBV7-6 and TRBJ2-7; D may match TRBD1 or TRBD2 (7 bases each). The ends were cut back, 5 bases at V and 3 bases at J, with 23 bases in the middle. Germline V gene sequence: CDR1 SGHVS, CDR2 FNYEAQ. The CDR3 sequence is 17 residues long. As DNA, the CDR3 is TGTGCCAGCAGCGGGGGGGCCACGACAGGGAGGAGCTACGAGCAGTACTTC. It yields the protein CASSGGATTGRSYEQYF.

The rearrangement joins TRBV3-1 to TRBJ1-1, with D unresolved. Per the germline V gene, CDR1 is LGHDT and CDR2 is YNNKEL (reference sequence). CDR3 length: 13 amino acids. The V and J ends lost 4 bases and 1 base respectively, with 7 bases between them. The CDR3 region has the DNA TGTGCCAGCAGCCGACCGCCGAACACTGAAGCTTTCTTT. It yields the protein CASSRPPNTEAFF.

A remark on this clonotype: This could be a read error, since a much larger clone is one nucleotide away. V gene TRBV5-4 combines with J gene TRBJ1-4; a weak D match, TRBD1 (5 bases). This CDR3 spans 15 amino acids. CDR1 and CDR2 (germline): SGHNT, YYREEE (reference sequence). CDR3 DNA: TGTGCCAGCAGCGGTGGGGACGATAGCACCCTAAAACTGGTTTTT. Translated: CASSGGDDSTLKLVF.

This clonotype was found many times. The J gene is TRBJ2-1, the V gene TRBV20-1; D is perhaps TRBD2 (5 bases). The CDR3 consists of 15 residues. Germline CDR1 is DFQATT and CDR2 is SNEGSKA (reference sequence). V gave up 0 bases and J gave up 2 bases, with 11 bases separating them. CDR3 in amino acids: CSARDPSGPYNEQFF. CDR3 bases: TGCAGTGCTAGAGATCCGAGCGGTCCCTACAATGAGCAGTTCTTC.

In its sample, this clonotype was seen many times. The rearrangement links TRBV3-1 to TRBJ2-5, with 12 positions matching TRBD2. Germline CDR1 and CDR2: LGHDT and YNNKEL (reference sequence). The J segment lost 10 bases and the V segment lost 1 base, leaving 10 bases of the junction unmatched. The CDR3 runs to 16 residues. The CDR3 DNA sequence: TGTGCCAGCAGCCAAGTTCTAGCGGGGGGGCCGAGTGGCCAGTACTTC. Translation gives CASSQVLAGGPSGQYF.

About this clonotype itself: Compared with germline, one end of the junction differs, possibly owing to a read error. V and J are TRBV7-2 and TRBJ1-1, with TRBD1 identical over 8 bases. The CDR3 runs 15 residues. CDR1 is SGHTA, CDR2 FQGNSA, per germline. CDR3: CACSSPTGGNTEAFF. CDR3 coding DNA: TGTGCCTGCAGCTCCCCTACAGGGGGAAACACTGAAGCTTTCTTT.

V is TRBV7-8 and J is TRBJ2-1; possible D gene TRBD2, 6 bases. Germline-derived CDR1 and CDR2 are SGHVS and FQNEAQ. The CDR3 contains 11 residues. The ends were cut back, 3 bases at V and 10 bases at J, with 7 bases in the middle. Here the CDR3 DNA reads TGTGCCAGCAGCTTCGGAGGGGAGCAGTTCTTC. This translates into CASSFGGEQFF.

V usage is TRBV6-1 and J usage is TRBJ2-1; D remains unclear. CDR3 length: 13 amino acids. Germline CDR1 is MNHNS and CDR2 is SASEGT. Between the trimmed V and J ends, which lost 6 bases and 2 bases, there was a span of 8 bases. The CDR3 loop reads CASSPTPYNEQFF. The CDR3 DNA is TGTGCCAGCAGCCCGACACCCTACAATGAGCAGTTCTTC.

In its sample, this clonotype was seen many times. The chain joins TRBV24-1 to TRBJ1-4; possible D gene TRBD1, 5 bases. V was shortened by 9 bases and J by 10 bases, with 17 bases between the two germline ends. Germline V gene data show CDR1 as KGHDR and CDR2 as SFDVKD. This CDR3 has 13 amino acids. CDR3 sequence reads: CATGTAEDAKLFF. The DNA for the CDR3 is TGTGCCACCGGGACCGCCGAGGACGCAAAACTGTTTTTT.

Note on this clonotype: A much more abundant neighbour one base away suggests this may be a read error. CDR3 DNA: TGTGCCAGCAGTTACAAGCCTGGAGACACCATATATTTT. Amino acid sequence: CASSYKPGDTIYF. The chain links TRBV6-2 or TRBV6-3 to TRBJ1-3; D remains unclear. There are 13 residues in the CDR3. CDR1 is MNHEY and CDR2 is SVGEGT in the germline V gene.

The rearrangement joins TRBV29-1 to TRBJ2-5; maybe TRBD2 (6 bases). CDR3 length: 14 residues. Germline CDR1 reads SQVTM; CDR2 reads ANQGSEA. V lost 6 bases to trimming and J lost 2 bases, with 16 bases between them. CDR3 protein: CSVKASVYQETQYF. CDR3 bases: TGCAGCGTCAAGGCTAGCGTGTATCAAGAGACCCAGTACTTC.

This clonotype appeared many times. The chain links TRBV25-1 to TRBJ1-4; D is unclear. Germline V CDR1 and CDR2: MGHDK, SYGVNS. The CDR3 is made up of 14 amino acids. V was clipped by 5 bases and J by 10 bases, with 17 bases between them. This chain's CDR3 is CASSPWTDLGKLFF. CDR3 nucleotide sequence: TGTGCCAGCAGTCCGTGGACGGACTTGGGAAAACTGTTTTTT.

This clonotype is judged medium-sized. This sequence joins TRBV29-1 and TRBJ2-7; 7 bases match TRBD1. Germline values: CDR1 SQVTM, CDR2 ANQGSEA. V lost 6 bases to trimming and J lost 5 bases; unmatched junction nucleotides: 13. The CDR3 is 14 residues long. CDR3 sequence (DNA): TGCAGCGTGATAACTTTACAGGGGAGCAACGAGCAGTACTTC. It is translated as CSVITLQGSNEQYF.

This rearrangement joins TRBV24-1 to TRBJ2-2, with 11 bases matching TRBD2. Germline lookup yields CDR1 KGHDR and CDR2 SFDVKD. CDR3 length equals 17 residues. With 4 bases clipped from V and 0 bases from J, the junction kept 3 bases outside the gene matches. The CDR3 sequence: CATSERSGRANTGELFF. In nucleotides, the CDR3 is TGTGCCACCAGTGAACGTAGCGGGAGGGCGAACACCGGGGAGCTGTTTTTT.

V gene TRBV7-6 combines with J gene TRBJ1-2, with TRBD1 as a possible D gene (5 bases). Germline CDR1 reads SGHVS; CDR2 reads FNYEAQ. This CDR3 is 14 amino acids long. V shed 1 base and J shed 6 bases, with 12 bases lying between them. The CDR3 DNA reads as TGTGCCAGCAGCTTAGTTCTCGGGGACCATGGCTACACCTTC. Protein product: CASSLVLGDHGYTF.

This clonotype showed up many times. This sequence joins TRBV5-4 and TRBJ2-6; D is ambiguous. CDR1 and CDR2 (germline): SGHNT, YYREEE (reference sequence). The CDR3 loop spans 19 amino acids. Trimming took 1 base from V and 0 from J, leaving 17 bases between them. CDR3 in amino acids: CASSLRTRAGISGANVLTF. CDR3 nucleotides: TGTGCCAGCAGCTTGAGGACCCGCGCAGGTATCTCTGGGGCCAACGTCCTGACTTTC.

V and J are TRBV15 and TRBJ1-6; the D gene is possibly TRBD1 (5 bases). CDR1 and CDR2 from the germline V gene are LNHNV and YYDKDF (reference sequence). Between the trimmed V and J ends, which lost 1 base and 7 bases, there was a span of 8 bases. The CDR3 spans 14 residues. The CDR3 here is CATSRVGENSPLHF. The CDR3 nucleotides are TGTGCCACCAGCAGAGTGGGGGAAAATTCACCCCTCCACTTT.

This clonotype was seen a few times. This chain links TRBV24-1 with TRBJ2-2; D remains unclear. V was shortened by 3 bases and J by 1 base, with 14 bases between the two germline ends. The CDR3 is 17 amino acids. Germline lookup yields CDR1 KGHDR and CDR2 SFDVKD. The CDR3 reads CATSDGVAPLNTGELFF. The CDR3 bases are TGTGCCACCAGTGATGGCGTTGCCCCGTTGAACACCGGGGAGCTGTTTTTT.

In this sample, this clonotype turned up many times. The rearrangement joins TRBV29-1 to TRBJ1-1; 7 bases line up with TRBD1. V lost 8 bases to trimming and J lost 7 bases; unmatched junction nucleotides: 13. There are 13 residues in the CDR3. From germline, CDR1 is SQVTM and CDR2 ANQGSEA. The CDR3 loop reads CSCLGDGDSEAFF. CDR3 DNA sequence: TGCAGCTGTTTGGGGGATGGGGACAGTGAAGCTTTCTTT.

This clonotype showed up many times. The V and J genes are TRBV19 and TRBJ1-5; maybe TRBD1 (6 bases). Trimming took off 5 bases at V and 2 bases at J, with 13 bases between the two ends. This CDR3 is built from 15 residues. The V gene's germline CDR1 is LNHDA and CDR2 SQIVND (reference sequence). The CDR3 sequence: CASSGGGRGNQPQHF. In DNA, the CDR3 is TGTGCCAGTAGTGGGGGGGGCAGAGGCAATCAGCCCCAGCATTTT.

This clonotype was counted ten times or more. CDR3 protein: CASSHRAYNEQFF. DNA for the CDR3: TGTGCCAGCAGCCACAGGGCTTACAATGAGCAGTTCTTC. The chain carries TRBV4-2 and TRBJ2-1, with a weak D call TRBD1 (5 bases). The CDR3 runs 13 residues. Trimming removed 3 bases from V and 4 bases from J, with 7 bases in between. Germline CDR1 is LGHNA and CDR2 is YNFKEQ.

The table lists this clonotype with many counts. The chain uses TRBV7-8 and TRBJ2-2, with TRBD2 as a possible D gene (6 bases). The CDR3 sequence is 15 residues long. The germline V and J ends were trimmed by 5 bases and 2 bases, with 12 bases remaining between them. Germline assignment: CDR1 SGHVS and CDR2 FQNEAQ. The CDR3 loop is CASSPEGTNTGELFF. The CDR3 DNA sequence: TGTGCCAGCAGCCCGGAGGGCACCAACACCGGGGAGCTGTTTTTT. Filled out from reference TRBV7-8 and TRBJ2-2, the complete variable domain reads GAGVSQSPRYKVAKRGQDVALRCDPISGHVSLFWYQQALGQGPEFLTYFQNEAQLDKSGLPSDRFFAERPEGSVSTLKIQRTQQEDSAVYLCASSPEGTNTGELFFGEGSRLTVL.

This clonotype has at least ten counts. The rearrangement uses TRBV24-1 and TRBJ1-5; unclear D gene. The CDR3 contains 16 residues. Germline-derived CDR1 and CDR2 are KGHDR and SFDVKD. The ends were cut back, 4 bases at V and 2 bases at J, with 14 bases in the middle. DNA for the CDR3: TGTGCCACCAGTGACACGAAGGGCCGGGGCAATCAGCCCCAGCATTTT. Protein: CATSDTKGRGNQPQHF.